This T cell receptor beta chain is from a study of T cells in tuberculosis. On the study more broadly: The T cells targeted glucose monomycolate, a mycobacterial lipid, via CD1B.

Using immunoSEQ multiplex PCR, the repertoire was profiled, and TCRdb retains in-frame clones only, with some absent. The sample includes tens of thousands of clones, roughly 95% of them seen just once. On average roughly 100,000 T cells per donor were immunosequenced. Germline lookup yields CDR1 WSHSY and CDR2 SAAADI. There are 17 residues in the CDR3. V was clipped by 2 bases and J by 0 bases, with 14 bases between them. This TCR derives from a donor aged 10-35 years with latent tuberculosis or without tuberculosis infection. The J gene is TRBJ1-5, the V gene TRBV10-2, with D possibly being TRBD1 (6 bases). The source material was PBMCs. The CDR3 loop is CASSERWGPYSNQPQHF. The CDR3 nucleotides are TGCGCCAGCAGTGAGAGGTGGGGGCCCTATAGCAATCAGCCCCAGCATTTT.